A single sample is the source of the 9 T cell receptor beta chains below, sequenced in a study of CD8 T cells in ankylosing spondylitis. MiXCR, run by TCRdb on the 5' RACE reads, gives a single entry per CDR3 protein. The data hold 200,000 to 300,000 distinct CDR3 sequences, with around 11% observed a single time. Sequenced material: blood, either unsorted or a sorted T cell fraction (not recorded which). These receptors all stem from a male donor with ankylosing spondylitis or in good health (not recorded which).

This clonotype has a count of ten or more. This sequence joins TRBV4-1 and TRBJ1-2, with TRBD1 as a possible D gene (6 bases). V gave up 2 bases and J gave up 5 bases, with 21 bases separating them. Per germline, CDR1 MGHRA and CDR2 YSYEKL. The CDR3 sequence is 17 residues long. The CDR3: CASSQSSQGLSKYGYTF. The DNA for the CDR3 is TGCGCCAGCAGCCAAAGTTCACAGGGCCTTTCCAAGTATGGCTACACCTTC.

This clonotype was found many times. The chain recombines TRBV12-3 or TRBV12-4 with TRBJ2-1; D is uncertain. CDR3 length: 11 amino acids. Trimming left V 5 bases short and J 7 bases short, with 6 bases between. The CDR3 coding sequence is TGTGCCAGCAGTACAGAGAATGAGCAGTTCTTC. Encoded protein: CASSTENEQFF.

This clonotype was recorded many times. The chain recombines TRBV24-1 with TRBJ2-1; TRBD2 agrees at 14 bases. The CDR3 is made up of 18 amino acids. In germline, CDR1 is KGHDR, CDR2 SFDVKD. V lost 3 bases to trimming and J lost 0 bases; unmatched junction nucleotides: 3. The chain's CDR3 is CATSDPGTSGSSYNEQFF. DNA for the CDR3: TGTGCCACCAGTGATCCCGGGACTAGCGGGAGCTCCTACAATGAGCAGTTCTTC.

The genes are TRBV12-3 or TRBV12-4 and TRBJ2-2; either TRBD1 or TRBD2 may fit D (5 bases each). V was shortened by 6 bases and J by 9 bases, with 11 bases between the two germline ends. The length of the CDR3 is 12 residues. The CDR3, as DNA: TGTGCCAGCAGCCCAGGGAGCCGGGAGCTGTTTTTT. Encoded protein: CASSPGSRELFF.

This clonotype was seen repeatedly, ten times or more. This sequence joins TRBV29-1 and TRBJ1-2, with D possibly matching TRBD1 (6 bases). Per the germline V gene, CDR1 is SQVTM and CDR2 is ANQGSEA. Deletions cut 1 base from V and 0 bases from J, with 9 bases between. The CDR3 totals 14 residues. CDR3 loop: CSVEGTDANYGYTF. The CDR3 DNA is TGCAGCGTTGAAGGGACAGACGCTAACTATGGCTACACCTTC.

To note about this clonotype: Being one base from a much bigger clone, this may be a read error. The chain employs TRBV5-1 and TRBJ2-1; D uncertain. V was cut by 1 base and J by 6 bases, with 14 bases left in between. This CDR3 contains 15 residues. Germline assignment: CDR1 SGHRS and CDR2 YFSETQ. The CDR3 DNA reads as TGCGCCAGCAGCTTGTCGGCGGAAGTGATCAATGAGCAGTTCTTC. The encoded protein is CASSLSAEVINEQFF.

Ten or more counts support this clonotype. The chain has TRBV5-1 and TRBJ2-2, with no clear D. CDR1 is SGHRS, CDR2 YFSETQ, per germline. The CDR3 contains 14 residues. V was shortened by 9 bases and J by 0 bases, with 12 bases between the two germline ends. CDR3 sequence: CATRAPTNTGELFF. The CDR3, as DNA: TGCGCCACGCGCGCCCCGACGAACACCGGGGAGCTGTTTTTT.

This clonotype was seen at least ten times. V usage is TRBV5-1 and J usage is TRBJ1-1; possibly TRBD1 for D (5 bases). V was trimmed by 5 bases and J by 4 bases, leaving 12 bases between them. Germline loops: CDR1 SGHRS, CDR2 YFSETQ. The CDR3 loop spans 13 amino acids. Written as DNA, the CDR3 is TGCGCCAGCAGGGGGGGGTCGGCCACTGAAGCTTTCTTT. It yields the protein CASRGGSATEAFF.

Points on this clonotype: One end of the junction varies from germline; a read error may be responsible. The V and J genes are TRBV3-1 and TRBJ2-3; 9 bases agree with TRBD2. The CDR3 consists of 17 residues. From germline, CDR1 is LGHDT and CDR2 YNNKEL (reference sequence). CDR3 sequence (DNA): TGTGCCAGCACCCAAGACGGCGGGACTAGCTACACAGATACGCAGTATTTT. It translates to CASTQDGGTSYTDTQYF.